This record looks at one T cell receptor (beta chain) sequence and its context. The sample belongs to a study of blood T cell repertoires in COVID-19. About the research overall: The United States, Italy and Spain provided the acute and convalescent COVID-19 samples. T cells, B-cell-depleted T cells, or PBMCs supplied cDNA or gDNA.

Sequencing used immunoSEQ multiplex PCR; TCRdb keeps in-frame clones, though not all of them. The sample holds 150,000 to 200,000 clones, 80% seen once. Trimming removed 7 bases from V and 9 bases from J; junction bases left unmatched: 12. In germline, CDR1 is PRHDT, CDR2 FYEKMQ (reference sequence). This CDR3 contains 14 residues. The TCR originated in a man aged 40-49 years who had recovered from COVID-19. The sequencing input was PBMCs or T cells enriched from blood (not recorded which). V and J are TRBV13 and TRBJ2-1; 7 bases map to TRBD2. CDR3 residues: CASTRAPSGGEQFF. The CDR3 nucleotides read TGTGCCAGCACCCGGGCCCCTAGCGGCGGTGAGCAGTTCTTC.